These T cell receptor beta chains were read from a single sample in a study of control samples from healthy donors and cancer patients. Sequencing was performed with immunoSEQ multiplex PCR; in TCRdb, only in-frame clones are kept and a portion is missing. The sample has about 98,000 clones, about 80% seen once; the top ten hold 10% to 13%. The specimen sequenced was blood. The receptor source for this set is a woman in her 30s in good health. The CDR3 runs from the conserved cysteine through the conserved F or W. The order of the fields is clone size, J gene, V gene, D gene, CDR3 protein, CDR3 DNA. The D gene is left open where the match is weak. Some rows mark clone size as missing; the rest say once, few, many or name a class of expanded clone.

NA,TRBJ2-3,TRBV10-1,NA,CASSDRNGPRYF,TGCGCCAGCAGTGATAGGAACGGGCCCAGGTATTTT
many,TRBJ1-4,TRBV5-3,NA,CARSSPGRENEKLFF,TGTGCCAGAAGCTCCCCCGGCAGAGAGAATGAAAAACTGTTTTTT
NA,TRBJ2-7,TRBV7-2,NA,CASSPQILASSYEQYF,TGTGCCAGCAGCCCCCAAATTCTAGCGAGCTCCTACGAGCAGTACTTC
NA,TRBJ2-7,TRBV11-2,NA,CASSLLSLGYEQYF,TGTGCCAGCAGCCTCTTAAGCTTAGGCTACGAGCAGTACTTC
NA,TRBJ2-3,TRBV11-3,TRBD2,CASSPGERGLDTQYF,TGTGCCAGCAGCCCGGGAGAGCGGGGGCTAGATACGCAGTATTTT
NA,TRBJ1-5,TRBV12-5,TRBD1,CASEGTGVGGNQPQHF,TGTGCTAGTGAAGGGACAGGGGTCGGTGGCAATCAGCCCCAGCATTTT
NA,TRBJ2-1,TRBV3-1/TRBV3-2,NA,CASSQDRLAAYNEQFF,TGTGCCAGCAGCCAAGATAGGCTAGCTGCCTACAATGAGCAGTTCTTC
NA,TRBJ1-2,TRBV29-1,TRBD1,CSGETGNYGYTF,TGCAGCGGAGAGACAGGGAACTATGGCTACACCTTC
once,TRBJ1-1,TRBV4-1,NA,CASSQVGTGGTEAFF,TGCGCCAGCAGCCAAGTTGGCACCGGGGGCACTGAAGCTTTCTTT
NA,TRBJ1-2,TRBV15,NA,CATSKAGASVGGYTF,TGTGCCACCAGCAAGGCGGGGGCCTCCGTTGGTGGCTACACCTTC
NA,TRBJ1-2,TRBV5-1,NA,CASLKDVPGDGYTF,TGCGCCAGCCTCAAAGACGTCCCAGGGGATGGCTACACCTTC
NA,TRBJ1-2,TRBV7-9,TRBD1,CASSLPGGSGGYTF,TGTGCCAGCAGCTTACCAGGGGGTTCGGGTGGCTACACCTTC
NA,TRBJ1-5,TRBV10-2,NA,CASSTGQNQPQHF,TGCGCCAGCAGTACGGGGCAGAATCAGCCCCAGCATTTT
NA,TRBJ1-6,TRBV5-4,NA,CASSFVHGTNSPLHF,TGTGCCAGCAGCTTTGTACACGGGACTAACTCACCCCTCCACTTT
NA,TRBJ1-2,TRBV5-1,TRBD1,CASIPGGTGDYGYTF,TGCGCCAGCATCCCAGGGGGGACAGGCGATTATGGCTACACCTTC
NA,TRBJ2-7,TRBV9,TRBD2,CASSVGASGGFPSEQYF,TGTGCCAGCAGCGTAGGTGCTAGCGGGGGTTTCCCTAGCGAGCAGTACTTC
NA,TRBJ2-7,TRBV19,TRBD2,CASSGGYEQYF,TGTGCCAGTAGCGGGGGGTACGAGCAGTACTTC
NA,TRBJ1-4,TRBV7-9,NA,CASSFGFEKLFF,TGTGCCAGCAGCTTTGGGTTTGAAAAACTGTTTTTT
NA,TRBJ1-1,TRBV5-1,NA,CASSLDSSTGEAFF,TGCGCCAGCAGCTTGGACAGCTCAACGGGCGAAGCTTTCTTT
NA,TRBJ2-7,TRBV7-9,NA,CASSSRIYEQYF,TGTGCCAGCAGCTCCCGCATCTACGAGCAGTACTTC
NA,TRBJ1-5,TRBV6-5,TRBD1,CASRLTGGGHQPQHF,TGTGCCAGCAGATTAACAGGGGGCGGCCATCAGCCCCAGCATTTT
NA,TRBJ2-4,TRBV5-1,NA,CASSLGLSAQNIQYF,TGCGCCAGCAGCTTGGGGCTCTCGGCCCAAAACATTCAGTACTTC
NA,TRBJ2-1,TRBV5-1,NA,CASSLGAVTYNEQFF,TGCGCCAGCAGCTTGGGGGCAGTCACCTACAATGAGCAGTTCTTC
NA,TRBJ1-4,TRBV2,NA,CASSVLATNEKLFF,TGTGCCAGCAGTGTACTGGCAACTAATGAAAAACTGTTTTTT
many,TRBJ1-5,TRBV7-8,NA,CASSLGKRSSNQPQHF,TGTGCCAGCAGCTTGGGAAAACGTTCGAGCAATCAGCCCCAGCATTTT
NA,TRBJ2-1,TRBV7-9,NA,CASSSLAGNEQFF,TGTGCCAGCAGCTCGCTAGCTGGCAATGAGCAGTTCTTC
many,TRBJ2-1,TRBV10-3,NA,CAISEITGSNEQFF,TGTGCCATCAGTGAGATCACAGGGTCGAATGAGCAGTTCTTC
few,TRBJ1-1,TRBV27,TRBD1,CASSPSPGQGTEAFF,TGTGCCAGCAGTCCATCGCCGGGACAGGGCACTGAAGCTTTCTTT
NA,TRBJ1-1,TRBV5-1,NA,CASSLQAENTEAFF,TGCGCCAGCAGCTTGCAAGCAGAGAACACTGAAGCTTTCTTT
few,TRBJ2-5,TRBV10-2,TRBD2,CASGTGTTETQYF,TGCGCCAGCGGAACCGGGACTACCGAGACCCAGTACTTC
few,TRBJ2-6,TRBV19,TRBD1,CASSMGQASGANVLTF,TGTGCCAGTAGTATGGGACAGGCCTCTGGGGCCAACGTCCTGACTTTC
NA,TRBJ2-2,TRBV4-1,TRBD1,CASSYRDRVTGELFF,TGCGCCAGCAGCTACCGGGACAGGGTCACCGGGGAGCTGTTTTTT
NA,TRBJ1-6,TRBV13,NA,CASSLRQANSPLHF,TGTGCCAGCAGCTTACGACAGGCAAATTCACCCCTCCACTTT
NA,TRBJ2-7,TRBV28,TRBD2,CASSLGLAGAYEQYF,TGTGCCAGCAGTTTGGGACTAGCGGGGGCGTACGAGCAGTACTTC
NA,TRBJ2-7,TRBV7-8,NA,CASSYAGSSYEQYF,TGTGCCAGCAGCTACGCAGGTTCTTCCTACGAGCAGTACTTC
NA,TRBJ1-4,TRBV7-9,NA,CASRTGTTNEKLFF,TGTGCCAGCAGGACCGGGACAACTAATGAAAAACTGTTTTTT
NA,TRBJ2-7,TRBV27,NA,CASSLGYEQYF,TGTGCCAGCAGTTTAGGGTACGAGCAGTACTTC
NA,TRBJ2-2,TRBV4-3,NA,CASSQGTTNTGELFF,TGCGCCAGCAGCCAAGGGACAACGAACACCGGGGAGCTGTTTTTT
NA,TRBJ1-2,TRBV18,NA,CASSPGRSANYGYTF,TGTGCCAGCTCACCAGGACGGTCAGCTAACTATGGCTACACCTTC
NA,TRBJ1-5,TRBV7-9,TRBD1,CASSAGTGGLQPQHF,TGTGCCAGCAGCGCCGGGACAGGGGGCCTACAGCCCCAGCATTTT
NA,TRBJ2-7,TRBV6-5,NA,CASRRGQIYEQYF,TGTGCCAGCAGAAGAGGACAGATATACGAGCAGTACTTC
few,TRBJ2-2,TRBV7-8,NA,CASKRVGDTGELFF,TGTGCCAGCAAAAGGGTGGGGGACACCGGGGAGCTGTTTTTT
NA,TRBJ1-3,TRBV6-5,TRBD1,CASSDRAVGNTIYF,TGTGCCAGCAGCGACAGGGCCGTTGGAAACACCATATATTTT
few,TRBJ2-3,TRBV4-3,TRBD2,CASSQASGGADTQYF,TGCGCCAGCAGCCAAGCTAGCGGGGGGGCAGATACGCAGTATTTT
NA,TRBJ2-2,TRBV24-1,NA,CATTPQGGDTGELFF,TGTGCCACCACCCCCCAGGGGGGGGATACCGGGGAGCTGTTTTTT
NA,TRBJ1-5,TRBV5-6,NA,CASSLGRNSNQPQHF,TGTGCCAGCAGCCTTGGACGGAATAGCAATCAGCCCCAGCATTTT
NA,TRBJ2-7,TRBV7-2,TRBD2,CASTGAGGVTYEQYF,TGTGCCAGCACGGGAGCGGGGGGGGTCACCTACGAGCAGTACTTC
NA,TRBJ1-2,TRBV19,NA,CASSILGHQKIGYTF,TGTGCCAGTAGTATATTGGGACACCAGAAGATTGGCTACACCTTC
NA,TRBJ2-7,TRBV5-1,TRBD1,CASSLGDRGNSYEQYF,TGCGCCAGCAGCTTGGGGGACAGGGGGAACTCCTACGAGCAGTACTTC
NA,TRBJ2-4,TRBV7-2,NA,CASSFDTLLAKNIQYF,TGTGCCAGCAGCTTTGACACACTGCTGGCCAAAAACATTCAGTACTTC
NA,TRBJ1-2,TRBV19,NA,CASTNLGGDYTF,TGTGCCAGTACCAACCTCGGAGGGGACTACACCTTC
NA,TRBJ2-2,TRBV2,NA,CASGRPNTGELFF,TGTGCCAGCGGCAGACCGAACACCGGGGAGCTGTTTTTT
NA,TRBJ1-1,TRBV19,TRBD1,CASSTYGGGMNTEAFF,TGTGCCAGTAGCACCTATGGAGGGGGCATGAACACTGAAGCTTTCTTT
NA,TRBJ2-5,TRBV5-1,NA,CASSLEGGETQYF,TGCGCCAGCAGCTTGGAGGGGGGAGAGACCCAGTACTTC
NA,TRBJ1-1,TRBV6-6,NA,CASSYVTVLNTEAFF,TGTGCCAGCAGCTACGTGACAGTTTTGAACACTGAAGCTTTCTTT